Below are 18 T cell receptor beta chains sequenced from a single sample in a study of T-cell reconstitution after alpha-beta-depleted transplantation in children. Unique molecular identifiers featured in how the TCRbeta library was prepared. Each CDR3 protein gets one entry after TCRdb re-called the PCR reads with MiXCR. The repertoire holds 700,000 or so distinct CDR3 sequences, with 13% as singletons. The input for sequencing was PBMCs, taken before TCRalphabeta/CD19-depleted stem cell transplant. These receptors originate from a girl aged 2 to 9 with congenital amegakaryocytic thrombocytopenia, due to receive a stem cell transplant.

This sequence joins TRBV5-4 and TRBJ2-1, with 7 bases that match TRBD2. V lost 7 bases, J lost 6 bases, and 13 bases stayed unmatched. CDR3 length: 15 residues. CDR1 and CDR2 from the germline V gene are SGHNT and YYREEE (reference sequence). For the CDR3, the DNA is TGTGCCAGCGGATCGGGGGGAGGACGGGGCAATGAGCAGTTCTTC. Its protein product is CASGSGGGRGNEQFF.

This clonotype was observed at least ten times. J is TRBJ2-7 and V is TRBV5-1; the D gene is possibly TRBD2 (6 bases). This CDR3 spans 16 amino acids. Between the trimmed V and J ends, which lost 0 bases and 0 bases, there was a span of 13 bases. Looked up from germline, CDR1 is SGHRS and CDR2 is YFSETQ. CDR3 bases: TGCGCCAGCAGCTTGGGACTAGGCGAGGTCTCCTACGAGCAGTACTTC. Its translation is CASSLGLGEVSYEQYF.

On this clonotype: Just one base apart from a much larger clone, this may be a read error. The chain carries TRBV20-1 and TRBJ2-1; D is unclear. Between the trimmed V and J ends, which lost 3 bases and 5 bases, there was a span of 17 bases. CDR1 is DFQATT and CDR2 is SNEGSKA in the germline V gene (reference sequence). There are 15 residues in the CDR3. The CDR3: CSASGWPHAHNEQFF. CDR3 DNA sequence: TGCAGTGCTAGTGGGTGGCCACACGCTCACAATGAGCAGTTCTTC.

The chain links TRBV5-1 to TRBJ2-1, with a possible D match to TRBD1 (6 bases). The CDR3 consists of 15 residues. The germline V gene has CDR1 SGHRS and CDR2 YFSETQ. The V and J ends lost 4 bases and 8 bases respectively, with 19 bases between them. The CDR3 spells CASSHDAWGQDEQFF. The CDR3 DNA reads as TGCGCCAGCAGCCACGACGCCTGGGGACAAGATGAGCAGTTCTTC.

CDR3 sequence reads: CASSLMAGVPAGNEQFF. The CDR3 nucleotides are TGCGCCAGCAGCTTAATGGCGGGAGTACCAGCAGGCAATGAGCAGTTCTTC. This sequence joins TRBV5-1 and TRBJ2-1; TRBD2 agrees at 7 bases. Per germline, CDR1 SGHRS and CDR2 YFSETQ. The J segment lost 6 bases and the V segment lost 2 bases, leaving 14 bases of the junction unmatched. The CDR3 consists of 17 residues. Based on the CDR3 plus reference TRBV5-1 and TRBJ2-1, the full variable domain is KAGVTQTPRYLIKTRGQQVTLSCSPISGHRSVSWYQQTPGQGLQFLFEYFSETQRNKGNFPGRFSGRQFSNSRSEMNVSTLELGDSALYLCASSLMAGVPAGNEQFFGPGTRLTVL.

This clonotype was counted many times. The chain employs TRBV6-1 and TRBJ2-5, with 8 bases fitting TRBD2. J gave up 2 bases and V 6 bases, and 11 bases lay outside the gene matches. The CDR3 totals 16 residues. Germline V gives CDR1 MNHNS, CDR2 SASEGT. CDR3 protein: CASSSVFSGSQETQYF. CDR3 in DNA: TGTGCCAGCAGCTCCGTGTTCAGCGGGAGTCAAGAGACCCAGTACTTC.

This clonotype was observed at least ten times. The chain employs TRBV10-2 and TRBJ2-7; no definite D call. Deletions cut 0 bases from V and 0 bases from J, with 6 bases between. The CDR3 covers 14 residues. In germline, CDR1 is WSHSY, CDR2 SAAADI. CDR3 DNA sequence: TGCGCCAGCAGTGAGTCCGGCGGCTCCTACGAGCAGTACTTC. This sequence encodes CASSESGGSYEQYF.

V gene TRBV7-6 combines with J gene TRBJ2-1; 12 nucleotides line up with TRBD2. J gave up 7 bases and V 5 bases, and 6 bases lay outside the gene matches. The CDR3 extends over 15 amino acids. CDR1 is SGHVS, CDR2 FNYEAQ, per germline. The CDR3 is CASSRRLAGENEQFF. The CDR3 region has the DNA TGTGCCAGCAGCCGTCGACTAGCGGGAGAAAATGAGCAGTTCTTC.

The V and J genes are TRBV28 and TRBJ2-7; 11 nucleotides align to TRBD1. With 7 bases clipped from V and 2 bases from J, the junction kept 10 bases outside the gene matches. The V gene's germline CDR1 is MDHEN and CDR2 SYDVKM. The CDR3 runs 16 residues. In nucleotides, the CDR3 is TGTGCCAGCAATTCCCTCTCGGGACAGGGGGCCTACGAGCAGTACTTC. This codes for CASNSLSGQGAYEQYF.

This clonotype was seen at least ten times. The chain's CDR3 is CASSLGQDGNTIYF. Here the CDR3 DNA reads TGCGCCAGCAGCCTCGGACAGGATGGAAACACCATATATTTT. The chain uses TRBV5-1 and TRBJ1-3, with 7 positions matching TRBD1. This CDR3 is built from 14 residues. Germline CDR1 reads SGHRS; CDR2 reads YFSETQ. Unmatched junction bases numbered 4, after V lost 4 bases and J lost 3 bases.

This clonotype was seen repeatedly, ten times or more. The genes are TRBV6-1 and TRBJ1-1, with a tentative D call TRBD1 (5 bases). The CDR3 covers 14 residues. Looked up from germline, CDR1 is MNHNS and CDR2 is SASEGT. The ends were cut back, 6 bases at V and 5 bases at J, with 16 bases in the middle. In DNA form, the CDR3 reads TGTGCCAGCAGGGAATCGGGACCCCGGACTGAAGCTTTCTTT. This encodes CASRESGPRTEAFF.

V is TRBV2 and J is TRBJ2-3; 10 positions agree with TRBD1. From germline, CDR1 is SNHLY and CDR2 FYNNEI. Losses at the gene ends were 4 bases for V and 0 bases for J; bases not matched to a gene: 16. The CDR3 sequence is 20 residues long. The CDR3 loop is CASSVPGQGTRWTSTDTQYF. The CDR3 coding sequence is TGTGCCAGCAGTGTACCGGGACAGGGGACCCGATGGACTAGCACAGATACGCAGTATTTT.

This clonotype was counted a few times. The CDR3 sequence: CASSFNTVYEQYF. DNA of the CDR3: TGTGCCAGCAGTTTTAACACCGTATACGAGCAGTACTTC. The chain combines TRBV6-6 with TRBJ2-7; no clear D. Germline V CDR1 and CDR2: MNHNY, SVGAGI (reference sequence). The V end lost 4 bases, the J end lost 4 bases, and 11 bases lay between the germline ends. The CDR3 has 13 residues.

At least ten counts were recorded for this clonotype. The chain combines TRBV7-2 with TRBJ2-3; TRBD2 matches 12 bases. CDR3 length: 15 residues. V lost 5 bases, J lost 9 bases, and 9 bases stayed unmatched. CDR1 and CDR2 from the germline V gene are SGHTA and FQGNSA. The DNA of the CDR3 is TGTGCCAGCAGCAGCTGGACTAGCGGGATCCAGACGCAGTATTTT. Translating gives CASSSWTSGIQTQYF.

The chain couples TRBV6-5 to TRBJ2-3; D is tentatively TRBD1 or TRBD2 (5 bases each). The length of the CDR3 is 12 residues. Germline V CDR1 and CDR2: MNHEY, SVGAGI. With 8 bases removed from V and 4 bases from J, the gap between germline ends came to 10 bases. The DNA for the CDR3 is TGTGCCAGCGGGACCCTATCAGATACGCAGTATTTT. It specifies CASGTLSDTQYF.

The chain has TRBV20-1 and TRBJ2-7; 7 bases map to TRBD2. This CDR3 has 13 residues. Germline V lookup: CDR1 DFQATT, CDR2 SNEGSKA (reference sequence). CDR3 loop: CGGVSIKDYEQYF. In nucleotides, the CDR3 is TGCGGGGGGGTCTCCATAAAGGACTACGAGCAGTACTTC.

This clonotype has only a few counts. The genes are TRBV7-4 and TRBJ2-7; 9 bases match TRBD2. This CDR3 is 18 amino acids long. From germline, CDR1 is SGHVT and CDR2 SQSDAQ. Trimming took 0 bases from V and 3 from J; bases not matched to a gene: 12. The CDR3 reads CASSLAVVLASGIYEQYF. The DNA for the CDR3 is TGTGCCAGCAGCTTAGCGGTTGTTTTGGCTAGCGGGATCTACGAGCAGTACTTC.

This clonotype has just a few counts. The chain joins TRBV16 to TRBJ2-7, with 8 bases matching TRBD2. CDR3 size: 15 residues. Looked up from germline, CDR1 is KGHSY and CDR2 is FQNENV. The J segment lost 5 bases and the V segment lost 1 base, leaving 7 bases of the junction unmatched. In DNA, the CDR3 is TGTGCCAGCAGCCAATACTGGGGAGCGGGAGACGAGCAGTACTTC. It specifies CASSQYWGAGDEQYF.